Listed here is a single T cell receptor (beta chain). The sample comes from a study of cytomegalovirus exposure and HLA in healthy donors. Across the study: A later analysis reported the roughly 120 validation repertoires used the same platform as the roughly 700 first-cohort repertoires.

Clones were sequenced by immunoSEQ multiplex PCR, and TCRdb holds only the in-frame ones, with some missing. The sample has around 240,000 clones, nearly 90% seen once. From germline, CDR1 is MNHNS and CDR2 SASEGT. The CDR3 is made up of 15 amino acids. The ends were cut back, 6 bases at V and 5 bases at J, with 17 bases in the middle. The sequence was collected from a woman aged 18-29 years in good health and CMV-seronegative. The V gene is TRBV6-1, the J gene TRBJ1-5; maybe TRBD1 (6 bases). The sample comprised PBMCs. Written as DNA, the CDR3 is TGTGCCAGCAGGCCTAGGACAGCGGGATATCAGCCCCAGCATTTT. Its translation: CASRPRTAGYQPQHF.